Described below is a single T cell receptor (beta chain) sequence and its context. The V gene's germline CDR1 is MDHEN and CDR2 SYDVKM. V lost 5 bases, J lost 1 base, and 5 bases stayed unmatched. The CDR3 runs 15 residues. Only in-frame clones appear in the TCRdb table, and some are missing; sequencing was by immunoSEQ multiplex PCR. The repertoire consists of over 850,000 clones, with approximately 80% occurring once and the leading ten covering 0.52%. This sample is drawn from a study of shared clonotypes between healthy human individuals. Sample: memory CD4+ T cells from PBMCs. Subset indicated: CD45RA-negative fraction. This receptor was taken from a man between 18 and 29 years old in good health. Some clones in this sample may be carry-over from other donors' samples. This chain links TRBV28 with TRBJ2-3, with TRBD2 matching over 8 bases. The CDR3 is CASSHYSGGTDTQYF. DNA for the CDR3: TGTGCCAGCAGTCACTATAGCGGGGGCACAGATACGCAGTATTTT.